This T cell receptor (beta chain) was captured by sequencing in a study of blood T cells in healthy people across ages. Broader study findings: A strong correlation between TCR beta diversity and naive T cell percentage was seen. Because donor CMV status was unknown, expanded clonotype changes were possibly confounded.

Every donor contributed around 10 milliliters of peripheral blood by blood draw. This CDR3 has 15 amino acids. J was trimmed by 8 bases and V by 8 bases; bases with no gene match: 12. Details on this clonotype: The target antigen is unknown.

Then a second PCR, running roughly 7 to 11 cycles, was carried out with a sample-barcoded 5' primer and a J-beta primer mix. Researchers report that a template-switch adaptor with 12 random nucleotides tagged each cDNA molecule. TCRdb fed the 5' RACE reads into MiXCR, producing one record per CDR3 protein. The sample consists of 1.4 million or so distinct CDR3 sequences, around 40% of them appearing once. The source is a woman under 30 in good health. Sequencing was carried out using blood. The rearrangement uses TRBV12-3 or TRBV12-4 and TRBJ1-4; 9 nucleotides agree with TRBD1. The CDR3 here is CASGAPGTGPEKLFF. Here the CDR3 DNA reads TGTGCCAGCGGAGCCCCCGGGACAGGGCCCGAAAAACTGTTTTTT.